The 8 T cell receptor beta chains below were found in one sample sequenced in a study of control samples from healthy donors and cancer patients. The assay was immunoSEQ multiplex PCR, and TCRdb's table has in-frame clones only and misses some. The data hold 100,000 to 150,000 clones, with approximately 90% observed a single time. The sequenced sample consisted of blood. The receptor set was obtained from a man aged 18-30 years in good health.

The chain employs TRBV4-1 and TRBJ2-1; D perhaps matches TRBD2 (5 bases). Trimming left V 4 bases short and J 0 bases short, with 10 bases between. Germline loops: CDR1 MGHRA, CDR2 YSYEKL. The CDR3 has 15 amino acids. The CDR3 loop reads CASSLFGGSYNEQFF. CDR3 in DNA: TGCGCCAGCAGCCTTTTCGGAGGCTCCTACAATGAGCAGTTCTTC.

The chain has TRBV5-1 and TRBJ2-3; possibly TRBD1 for D (6 bases). This CDR3 spans 14 amino acids. V was shortened by 5 bases and J by 2 bases, with 12 bases between the two germline ends. The V gene's germline CDR1 is SGHRS and CDR2 YFSETQ. The CDR3 loop is CASRDSISTDTQYF. The CDR3 DNA follows: TGCGCCAGCAGGGACAGCATTTCCACAGATACGCAGTATTTT.

The chain carries TRBV6-5 and TRBJ2-7; 8 bases map to TRBD1. Trimming at V came to 6 bases and at J to 5 bases, leaving 9 bases not matched to a gene. CDR3 length: 14 residues. The V gene's germline CDR1 is MNHEY and CDR2 SVGAGI. This CDR3 is CASRSTGGGNEQYF. In nucleotides, the CDR3 is TGTGCCAGCAGATCCACAGGGGGTGGGAACGAGCAGTACTTC.

V usage is TRBV7-9 and J usage is TRBJ2-7; 8 nucleotides agree with TRBD1. The CDR3 runs 14 residues. J was trimmed by 5 bases and V by 5 bases; bases with no gene match: 8. The germline CDR1 and CDR2 sequences are SEHNR and FQNEAQ (reference sequence). CDR3 residues: CASSPPDRGDEQYF. The DNA of the CDR3 is TGTGCCAGCAGCCCCCCCGACAGGGGTGACGAGCAGTACTTC.

V and J are TRBV5-4 and TRBJ1-2, with D unclear. This CDR3 contains 13 residues. Germline-derived CDR1 and CDR2 are SGHNT and YYREEE (reference sequence). V gave up 0 bases and J gave up 7 bases, with 10 bases separating them. As DNA, the CDR3 is TGTGCCAGCAGCTTGGCGGGGTCCCGTGGCTACACCTTC. Translated, it gives CASSLAGSRGYTF.

J is TRBJ1-2 and V is TRBV25-1; 11 bases match TRBD1. The CDR3 has 14 residues. J was trimmed by 2 bases and V by 5 bases; bases with no gene match: 1. Germline V gives CDR1 MGHDK, CDR2 SYGVNS. CDR3 in amino acids: CASSRTGGNYGYTF. CDR3 DNA: TGTGCCAGCAGTCGGACAGGGGGCAACTATGGCTACACCTTC.

This clone came up once. The chain has TRBV19 and TRBJ1-2; D gene unclear. V was trimmed by 5 bases and J by 8 bases, leaving 12 bases between them. Germline values: CDR1 LNHDA, CDR2 SQIVND (reference sequence). The CDR3 is 12 residues long. The CDR3 DNA reads as TGTGCCAGTAGTCCGAGGGATTACGGCTACACCTTC. It encodes CASSPRDYGYTF.

A single count supports this clone. The chain recombines TRBV5-4 with TRBJ2-5, with TRBD2 matching 10 bases. This CDR3 is 16 amino acids long. The trim removed 3 bases at V and 5 bases at J, leaving 10 bases unmatched. Germline CDR1 reads SGHNT; CDR2 reads YYREEE (reference sequence). The CDR3 reads CASSSKRGGVQETQYF. The CDR3 coding sequence is TGTGCCAGCAGCTCAAAGCGGGGGGGCGTTCAGGAGACCCAGTACTTC.